This T cell receptor beta chain was identified during a study of shared clonotypes between healthy human individuals. V was clipped by 2 bases and J by 0 bases, with 5 bases between them. CDR1 and CDR2 (germline): SGHTA, FQGTGA. This CDR3 is built from 13 residues. Points on this clone: The sample contains more than one DNA sequence encoding this CDR3.

Profiled with immunoSEQ multiplex PCR; TCRdb holds only in-frame clones, not every one. The top ten clones hold approximately 25% of a sample with 100,000 to 130,000 clones, 68% of them seen once. The rearrangement joins TRBV7-3 to TRBJ2-7; D not resolved. The specimen was memory CD8+ T cells sorted from blood. The subset here: CD45RO+ cells pooled with CCR7-negative TemRA cells. This clonotype originated in a woman between 25 and 40 years old in good health. The CDR3 bases are TGTGCCAGCAGCTTAGCCAGCTCCTACGAGCAGTACTTC. It is translated as CASSLASSYEQYF.